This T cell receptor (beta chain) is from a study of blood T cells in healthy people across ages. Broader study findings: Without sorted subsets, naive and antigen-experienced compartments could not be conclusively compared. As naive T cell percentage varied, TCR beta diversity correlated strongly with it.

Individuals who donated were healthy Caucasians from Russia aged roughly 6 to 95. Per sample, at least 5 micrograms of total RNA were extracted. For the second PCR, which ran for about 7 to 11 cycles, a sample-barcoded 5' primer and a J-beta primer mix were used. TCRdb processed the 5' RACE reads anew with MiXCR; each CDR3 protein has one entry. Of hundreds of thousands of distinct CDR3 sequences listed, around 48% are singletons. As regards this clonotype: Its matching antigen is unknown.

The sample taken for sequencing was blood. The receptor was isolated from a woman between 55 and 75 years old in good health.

As DNA, the CDR3 is TGTGCCAGCAGCCCGAGGCCTCTTGGGGCCAACGTCCTGACTTTC. This translates into CASSPRPLGANVLTF. This sequence joins TRBV7-3 and TRBJ2-6; D not certain. The V end lost 5 bases, the J end lost 3 bases, and 11 bases lay between the germline ends. Germline-derived CDR1 and CDR2 are SGHTA and FQGTGA. The CDR3 has 15 residues.